This T cell receptor (beta chain) was captured by sequencing in a study of identifying expanded T cells in peripheral blood. The table lists this clone with a count of one. V lost 4 bases and J lost 2, with 9 bases in between. The V gene's germline CDR1 is MNHNS and CDR2 SASEGT. CDR3 length equals 13 residues. Clones were sequenced by immunoSEQ multiplex PCR, and TCRdb holds only the in-frame ones, with some missing. The sample shows 90,000 or so clones, approximately 83% of them seen only once. Sequencing was carried out using blood. The chain combines TRBV6-1 with TRBJ2-7, with D tentatively TRBD2 (7 bases). The receptor was isolated from a person aged 18-70 years in good health. In DNA form, the CDR3 reads TGTGCCAGCAGTGGGCGGGGGCCCTACGAGCAGTACTTC. Translating gives CASSGRGPYEQYF.